The clone carrying this T cell receptor (beta chain) came up once. Its antigen is not identified. This sample is drawn from a study of regulatory T cells in long-lasting Graves disease. Study outcomes and limitations: Segments TRBV28, TRBJ1-2 and TRBJ2-5 showed preferential usage in persistent disease. It was possible that the small sample size reduced accuracy.

The CDR3 sequence is 14 residues long. The V segment lost 5 bases and the J segment 0 bases; nucleotides outside the gene matches: 3. CDR1 and CDR2 (germline): SGHNT, YYREEE (reference sequence). Time point specified: newly diagnosed GD, antithyroid drugs for less than 3 months. PBMC RNA was the source of the TCR library. Libraries of TCR beta came from iRepertoire HTBI primers plus Arm-PCR of CDR3 regions. TCRdb ran MiXCR on the multiplex PCR reads and lists one entry per CDR3 protein. This sample yields 300,000 to 400,000 distinct CDR3 sequences, of which roughly 17% are seen a single time; around 27% belongs to the top ten. These data also featured in a second study, about T cells in Graves' hyperthyroidism and ophthalmopathy.

The sample was peripheral blood mononuclear cells (PBMCs), taken at new diagnosis, from a patient treated with antithyroid drugs. The TCR was taken from a man aged 35-49 years with Graves disease. This rearrangement joins TRBV5-4 to TRBJ2-3; 7 bases line up with TRBD1. The CDR3 DNA reads as TGTGCCAGCAGATGGGACAGCAGCACAGATACGCAGTATTTT. Encoded protein: CASRWDSSTDTQYF.